This T cell receptor (beta chain) stems from a study of neoadjuvant anti-PD-1 for oral cavity cancer. The wider study: Patients mostly received three to four biweekly nivolumab doses at 3 mg/kg before surgery.

Notes on this clone: Its specificity is not known.

Most PBMC samples had 450 to 500 ng input DNA in six replicates. TCRdb's copy holds only in-frame clones and misses some; the assay was immunoSEQ multiplex PCR. The repertoire consists of around 62,000 clones, with approximately 80% occurring once and the leading ten covering 2.5% to 3%. Findings of the study overall: TCR analyses covered only three patients per response group. Non-responders to neoadjuvant nivolumab had significantly more clonal PBMC T cells than responders.

Germline CDR1 is MDHEN and CDR2 is SYDVKM. With 8 bases removed from V and 5 bases from J, the gap between germline ends came to 14 bases. This CDR3 is built from 13 residues. This specimen was PBMCs, taken before nivolumab (anti-PD-1) treatment. The sequence came from a person aged 40-85 years with oral cavity squamous cell carcinoma. The chain has TRBV28 and TRBJ2-3, with D perhaps TRBD1 (6 bases). The CDR3 sequence is CASAGQGRDTQYF. CDR3 bases: TGTGCCAGCGCTGGGCAGGGGCGAGATACGCAGTATTTT.